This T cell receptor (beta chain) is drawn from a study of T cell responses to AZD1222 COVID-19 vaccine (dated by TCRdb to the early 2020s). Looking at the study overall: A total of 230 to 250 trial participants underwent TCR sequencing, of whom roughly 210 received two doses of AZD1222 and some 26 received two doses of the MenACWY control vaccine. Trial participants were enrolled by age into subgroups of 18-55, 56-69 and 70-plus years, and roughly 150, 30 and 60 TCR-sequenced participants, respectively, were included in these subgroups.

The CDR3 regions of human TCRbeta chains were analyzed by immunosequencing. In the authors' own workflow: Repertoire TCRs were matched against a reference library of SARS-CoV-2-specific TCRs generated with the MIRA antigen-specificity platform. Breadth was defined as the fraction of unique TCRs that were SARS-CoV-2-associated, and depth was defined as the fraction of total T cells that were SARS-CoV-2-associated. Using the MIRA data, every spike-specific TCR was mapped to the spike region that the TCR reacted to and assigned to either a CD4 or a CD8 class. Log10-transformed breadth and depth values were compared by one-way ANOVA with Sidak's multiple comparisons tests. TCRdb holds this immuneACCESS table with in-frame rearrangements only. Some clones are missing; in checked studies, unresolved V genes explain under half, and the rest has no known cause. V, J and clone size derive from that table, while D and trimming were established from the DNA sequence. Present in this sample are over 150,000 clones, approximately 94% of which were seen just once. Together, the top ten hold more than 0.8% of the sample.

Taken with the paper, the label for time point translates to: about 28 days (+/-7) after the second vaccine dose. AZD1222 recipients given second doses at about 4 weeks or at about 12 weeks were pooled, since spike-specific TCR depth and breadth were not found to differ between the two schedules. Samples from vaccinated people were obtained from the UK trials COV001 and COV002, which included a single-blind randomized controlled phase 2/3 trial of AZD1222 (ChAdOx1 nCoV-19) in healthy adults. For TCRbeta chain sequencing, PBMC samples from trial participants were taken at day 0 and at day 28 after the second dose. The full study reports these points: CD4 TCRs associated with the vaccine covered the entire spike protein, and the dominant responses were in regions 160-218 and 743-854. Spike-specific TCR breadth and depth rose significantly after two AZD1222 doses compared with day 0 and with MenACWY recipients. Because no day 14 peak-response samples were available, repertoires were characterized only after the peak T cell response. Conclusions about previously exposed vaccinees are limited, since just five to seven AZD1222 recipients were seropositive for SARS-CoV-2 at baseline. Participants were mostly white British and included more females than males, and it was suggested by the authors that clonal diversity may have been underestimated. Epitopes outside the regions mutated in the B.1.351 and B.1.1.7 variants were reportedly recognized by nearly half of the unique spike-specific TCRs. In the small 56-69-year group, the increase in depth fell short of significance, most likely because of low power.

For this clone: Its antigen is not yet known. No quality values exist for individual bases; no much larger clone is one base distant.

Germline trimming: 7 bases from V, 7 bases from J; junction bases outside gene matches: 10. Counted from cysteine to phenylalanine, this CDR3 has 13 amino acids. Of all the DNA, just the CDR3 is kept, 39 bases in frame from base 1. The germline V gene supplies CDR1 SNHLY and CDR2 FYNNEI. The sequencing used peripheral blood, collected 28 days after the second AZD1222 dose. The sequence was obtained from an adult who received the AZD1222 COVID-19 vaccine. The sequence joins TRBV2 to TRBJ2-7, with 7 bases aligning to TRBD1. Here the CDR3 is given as CASKRDSTQEQYF. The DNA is TGTGCCAGCAAACGGGACAGCACACAAGAGCAGTACTTC. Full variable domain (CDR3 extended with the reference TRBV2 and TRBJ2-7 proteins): EPEVTQTPSHQVTQMGQEVILRCVPISNHLYFYWYRQILGQKVEFLVSFYNNEISEKSEIFDDQFSVERPDGSNFTLKIRSTKLEDSAMYFCASKRDSTQEQYFGPGTRLTVT.